The T cell receptor beta chain described here comes from a study of T cell repertoires in cytomegalovirus infection. V was clipped by 1 base and J by 3 bases, with 9 bases between them. The CDR3 length is 14 residues. Germline CDR1 is SGHTA and CDR2 is FQGNSA. Regarding this clonotype: Antigen unknown.

One entry per CDR3 protein, called by TCRdb with MiXCR from the reads. The sample holds fewer than 1,000,000 distinct CDR3 sequences, 30% to 40% seen once. This specimen was cultured CD8+ T cells from PBMCs, taken from culture after CMV antigen stimulation. This chain uses TRBV7-2 with TRBJ2-5; D is undetermined. The sequence derives from a human donor in good health (CMV status not recorded). Some clones in this sample may be carry-over from other donors' samples. CDR3: CASSLGPIEETQYF. CDR3 coding DNA: TGTGCCAGCAGCTTAGGCCCAATAGAAGAGACCCAGTACTTC.